These 9 T cell receptor beta chains came from one sample sequenced in a study of blood T cell repertoires in COVID-19. Assay used: immunoSEQ multiplex PCR; TCRdb lists only in-frame clones, some missing. The repertoire includes tens of thousands of clones, about 90% of them detected once, and about 2.9% sits in the top ten. The sample taken for sequencing was peripheral blood. Receptor source: a woman aged 45-65 years with active or convalescent COVID-19.

The chain carries TRBV7-8 and TRBJ2-5, with 11 bases identical to TRBD1. This CDR3 has 14 amino acids. Germline trimming cut 3 bases from V and 8 bases from J; bases unmatched to any gene: 5. The germline CDR1 and CDR2 sequences are SGHVS and FQNEAQ. In DNA form, the CDR3 reads TGTGCCAGCAGCTTGACGGACAGGGGGCCCACCCAGTACTTC. It translates to CASSLTDRGPTQYF.

This chain connects TRBV7-9 to TRBJ1-2, with a weak D call TRBD1 (6 bases). Germline-derived CDR1 and CDR2 are SEHNR and FQNEAQ (reference sequence). CDR3 length: 15 residues. Trimming stripped 3 bases from V and 3 bases from J, with 14 bases between. The CDR3 here is CASSFNRDTHYGYTF. DNA of the CDR3: TGTGCCAGCAGCTTCAACCGGGACACTCACTATGGCTACACCTTC.

V and J are TRBV5-6 and TRBJ1-1, with D possibly matching TRBD1 (6 bases). With 5 bases removed from V and 0 bases from J, the gap between germline ends came to 20 bases. In germline, CDR1 is SGHDT, CDR2 YYEEEE. The CDR3 sequence is 17 residues long. The CDR3 reads CASSPLTGGEMNTEAFF. CDR3 sequence (DNA): TGTGCCAGCAGTCCTTTAACGGGGGGCGAAATGAACACTGAAGCTTTCTTT.

The rearrangement joins TRBV6-5 to TRBJ1-2; perhaps TRBD1 as D (6 bases). Germline V gene sequence: CDR1 MNHEY, CDR2 SVGAGI. V was trimmed by 5 bases and J by 4 bases, leaving 17 bases between them. The CDR3 totals 15 residues. The CDR3 here is CASSSRTERSYGYTF. The CDR3 bases are TGTGCCAGCAGTAGCAGGACAGAGCGATCCTATGGCTACACCTTC.

V gene TRBV30 combines with J gene TRBJ2-1; 8 bases map to TRBD1. CDR3 size: 14 residues. Germline loops: CDR1 GTSNPN, CDR2 SVGIG (reference sequence). V lost 5 bases to trimming and J lost 10 bases; unmatched junction nucleotides: 13. The CDR3 DNA sequence: TGTGCCTGGGGGGGGACAGGAATTTTGGGAGAGCAGTTCTTC. Translated: CAWGGTGILGEQFF. The variable domain in full, with the rest retrieved from reference TRBV30 and TRBJ2-1, is SQTIHQWPATLVQPVGSPLSLECTVEGTSNPNLYWYRQAAGRGLQLLFYSVGIGQISSEVPQNLSASRPQDRQFILSSKKLLLSDSGFYLCAWGGTGILGEQFFGPGTRLTVL.

This chain links TRBV5-4 with TRBJ1-1, with D possibly TRBD1 on 6 matching bases. This CDR3 is built from 16 residues. Germline CDR1 SGHNT, CDR2 YYREEE (reference sequence). Trimming stripped 0 bases from V and 5 bases from J, with 17 bases between. DNA of the CDR3: TGTGCCAGCAGCTTGGGGGGTCGGGGGGCAGTTACTGAAGCTTTCTTT. Its translation: CASSLGGRGAVTEAFF.

There are a few counts of this clone. The V and J genes are TRBV19 and TRBJ1-3; tentatively, D is TRBD1 (6 bases). Germline loops: CDR1 LNHDA, CDR2 SQIVND (reference sequence). V lost 9 bases, J lost 0 bases, and 9 bases lay in between. The CDR3 runs to 13 residues. The CDR3 sequence is CASRQASGNTIYF. CDR3 nucleotide sequence: TGTGCCAGCCGACAGGCCTCTGGAAACACCATATATTTT.

This sequence joins TRBV7-9 and TRBJ2-5; 7 bases are a match to TRBD2. This CDR3 is 16 amino acids long. Trimming cost V 2 bases and J 5 bases; bases outside gene matches: 11. From germline, CDR1 is SEHNR and CDR2 FQNEAQ (reference sequence). For the CDR3, the DNA is TGTGCCAGCAGCTTAATCAGCGGGGTTAAAGGCGAGACCCAGTACTTC. This gives the protein CASSLISGVKGETQYF.

As regards this clone: Different DNA sequences within this sample yield the same CDR3. V gene TRBV3-1 (or the pseudogene TRBV3-2) combines with J gene TRBJ2-1; the match to TRBD2 covers 15 bases. The length of the CDR3 is 18 residues. The J segment lost 0 bases and the V segment lost 4 bases, leaving 4 bases of the junction unmatched. Germline assignment: CDR1 LGHDT and CDR2 YNNKEL (reference sequence). CDR3 nucleotide sequence: TGTGCCAGCAGCCTCGGACTAGCGGGGGGGAGCTCCTACAATGAGCAGTTCTTC. It encodes CASSLGLAGGSSYNEQFF.